Presented here are 29 T cell receptor beta chains from one specimen sequenced in a study of shared clonotypes between healthy human individuals. Data came from immunoSEQ multiplex PCR; TCRdb stores just in-frame clones and leaves some out. The sample has about 680,000 clones, roughly 94% seen once. Naive CD8 cells lacked CD45RO, underwent positive selection for CCR7 and left out terminally differentiated effector memory CD45RA+ cells. The specimen sequenced was naive CD8+ T cells sorted from blood. The receptors here all came from a man aged 30 to 39 in good health.

The chain uses TRBV18 and TRBJ2-7; no definite D call. The CDR3 sequence is 15 residues long. Germline values: CDR1 KGHSH, CDR2 LQKENI. V gave up 1 base and J gave up 3 bases, with 13 bases separating them. CDR3 sequence (DNA): TGTGCCAGCTCACCACGAGGCGCCCTATTCTACGAGCAGTACTTC. This encodes CASSPRGALFYEQYF.

On this clone: Within the sample, other DNA sequences also encode this same CDR3. CDR3 region: CASSLGPSYEQYF. The CDR3 bases are TGTGCCAGCAGCTTAGGGCCTAGTTACGAGCAGTACTTC. The chain combines TRBV7-9 with TRBJ2-7; D uncertain. CDR3 size: 13 residues. Trimming took 1 base from V and 4 from J, leaving 8 bases between them. Germline-derived CDR1 and CDR2 are SEHNR and FQNEAQ (reference sequence).

This chain connects TRBV7-8 to TRBJ2-7, with 7 bases lining up with TRBD2. Per germline, CDR1 SGHVS and CDR2 FQNEAQ. Trimming removed 3 bases from V and 4 bases from J; junction bases left unmatched: 9. CDR3 length: 15 residues. This chain's CDR3 is CASSFYVGEGYEQYF. The DNA for the CDR3 is TGTGCCAGCAGCTTCTATGTGGGGGAGGGATACGAGCAGTACTTC. Combining the CDR3 with reference TRBV7-8 and TRBJ2-7 gives the whole variable domain GAGVSQSPRYKVAKRGQDVALRCDPISGHVSLFWYQQALGQGPEFLTYFQNEAQLDKSGLPSDRFFAERPEGSVSTLKIQRTQQEDSAVYLCASSFYVGEGYEQYFGPGTRLTVT.

The V and J genes are TRBV29-1 and TRBJ2-2, with 10 bases matching TRBD2. The CDR3 contains 17 residues. Per the germline V gene, CDR1 is SQVTM and CDR2 is ANQGSEA. With 3 bases clipped from V and 0 bases from J, the junction kept 7 bases outside the gene matches. The CDR3 here is CSVEGTSGTPNTGELFF. The CDR3 coding sequence is TGCAGCGTTGAGGGAACTAGCGGGACCCCGAACACCGGGGAGCTGTTTTTT.

The chain recombines TRBV7-9 with TRBJ2-7; D ambiguous. This CDR3 contains 13 residues. From germline, CDR1 is SEHNR and CDR2 FQNEAQ (reference sequence). The V and J ends lost 8 bases and 2 bases respectively, with 13 bases between them. The CDR3 DNA reads TGTGCCAGCTCGGCCTACCTAACCTACGAGCAGTACTTC. Translation: CASSAYLTYEQYF.

This clone was seen only once. This rearrangement joins TRBV11-2 to TRBJ2-1, with D hard to call. This CDR3 comprises 13 residues. Germline loops: CDR1 SGHAT, CDR2 FQNNGV. Trimming took 3 bases from V and 7 from J, leaving 10 bases between them. DNA for the CDR3: TGTGCCAGCAGCTTTAATGGGATAAATGAGCAGTTCTTC. It is translated as CASSFNGINEQFF.

The chain couples TRBV10-2 to TRBJ2-3, with 8 bases aligning to TRBD2. This CDR3 is built from 17 residues. Germline V CDR1 and CDR2: WSHSY, SAAADI. The V and J ends lost 1 base and 0 bases, in that order; junction bases with no gene match: 6. The CDR3 spells CASSEWASGSSTDTQYF. Written as DNA, the CDR3 is TGCGCCAGCAGTGAGTGGGCTAGCGGGTCTAGCACAGATACGCAGTATTTT.

The chain is built from TRBV19 and TRBJ2-7, with 12 bases aligning to TRBD2. The CDR3 covers 16 residues. Germline V gene lookup returns CDR1 LNHDA and CDR2 SQIVND (reference sequence). Losses at the gene ends were 5 bases for V and 4 bases for J; bases not matched to a gene: 9. CDR3 sequence reads: CASSLLATSGRYEQYF. The DNA of the CDR3 is TGTGCCAGTAGTTTGCTGGCGACTAGCGGGAGATACGAGCAGTACTTC.

Notes on this clone: The identical CDR3 is also encoded by other nucleotide sequences in the sample. This chain connects TRBV5-1 to TRBJ2-7; TRBD2 might be the D (6 bases). This CDR3 spans 13 amino acids. The germline V gene has CDR1 SGHRS and CDR2 YFSETQ. The V and J ends lost 5 bases and 4 bases respectively, with 13 bases between them. The CDR3 region is CASREGSTYEQYF. CDR3 nucleotides: TGCGCCAGCAGGGAGGGGAGTACGTACGAGCAGTACTTC.

Worth noting for this clone: This same CDR3 is encoded by further DNA sequences in the sample. This chain joins TRBV27 and TRBJ2-7, with TRBD1 as a possible D gene (6 bases). There are 13 residues in the CDR3. Trimming left V 6 bases short and J 2 bases short, with 11 bases between. CDR1 MNHEY and CDR2 SMNVEV come from the germline V gene (reference sequence). CDR3 nucleotide sequence: TGTGCCAGCAGCCCCGGGACACCCTACGAGCAGTACTTC. Its protein is CASSPGTPYEQYF.

Details on this clone: The same CDR3 can be traced to other DNA sequences in this sample. CDR3 amino acids: CASSESPYEQYF. The CDR3 nucleotides read TGTGCCAGCAGTGAATCCCCCTACGAGCAGTACTTC. This chain joins TRBV25-1 and TRBJ2-7; the D is unclear. Germline lookup yields CDR1 MGHDK and CDR2 SYGVNS. The CDR3 consists of 12 residues. V lost 1 base to trimming and J lost 2 bases, with 3 bases between them.

The chain links TRBV11-1 to TRBJ2-7; possibly TRBD1 for D (5 bases). The CDR3 spans 14 residues. CDR1 SGHAT and CDR2 FQDESV come from the germline V gene (reference sequence). V gave up 2 bases and J gave up 4 bases, with 12 bases separating them. CDR3 sequence reads: CASSLSGNGYEQYF. The CDR3 DNA reads TGTGCCAGCAGCTTATCAGGGAACGGGTACGAGCAGTACTTC.

The chain has TRBV4-1 and TRBJ2-1, with 10 bases identical to TRBD2. With V trimmed by 0 bases and J by 4 bases, 3 bases remained unmatched. CDR1 MGHRA and CDR2 YSYEKL come from the germline V gene. The CDR3 contains 16 residues. CDR3 protein: CASSQDELAGYNEQFF. The CDR3 DNA reads as TGCGCCAGCAGCCAAGATGAACTAGCGGGGTACAATGAGCAGTTCTTC.

The chain employs TRBV7-8 and TRBJ2-3; 7 bases agree with TRBD1. Germline loops: CDR1 SGHVS, CDR2 FQNEAQ. V lost 5 bases and J lost 4; bases outside the gene matches: 6. The CDR3 has 14 residues. CDR3 in amino acids: CASSHWDRADTQYF. CDR3 nucleotides: TGTGCCAGCAGCCACTGGGACAGAGCAGATACGCAGTATTTT.

This clone was observed once. The chain is built from TRBV5-4 and TRBJ2-2; 7 nucleotides line up with TRBD2. The CDR3 is 17 residues long. Germline V gene lookup returns CDR1 SGHNT and CDR2 YYREEE (reference sequence). Trimming cost V 2 bases and J 1 base; bases outside gene matches: 8. CDR3 sequence: CASSFLGLGLNTGELFF. The CDR3 nucleotides are TGTGCCAGCAGCTTTTTAGGACTAGGCCTGAACACCGGGGAGCTGTTTTTT.

The chain links TRBV28 to TRBJ2-1, with a tentative D call TRBD1 (6 bases). V was shortened by 3 bases and J by 4 bases, with 25 bases between the two germline ends. Per germline, CDR1 MDHEN and CDR2 SYDVKM. This CDR3 has 19 residues. CDR3 protein: CASSFSAPLHRAVYNEQFF. The CDR3 DNA reads as TGTGCCAGCAGTTTTTCGGCCCCATTACACAGGGCGGTTTACAATGAGCAGTTCTTC.

The chain employs TRBV4-2 and TRBJ2-7; 12 bases are shared with TRBD2. The germline V gene encodes CDR1 LGHNA and CDR2 YNFKEQ. V lost 0 bases and J lost 1; bases outside the gene matches: 4. The CDR3 runs to 17 residues. CDR3 DNA sequence: TGTGCCAGCAGCCAAGAAATCGGACTAGCGGGATCCTACGAGCAGTACTTC. Translation: CASSQEIGLAGSYEQYF.

A single count supports this clone. The genes are TRBV9 and TRBJ1-4; TRBD1 is a possible D gene (6 bases). Germline V gives CDR1 SGDLS, CDR2 YYNGEE. With 0 bases removed from V and 4 bases from J, the gap between germline ends came to 13 bases. There are 16 residues in the CDR3. In nucleotides, the CDR3 is TGTGCCAGCAGCGTAGGCGCCGCCAGGGGTAATGAAAAACTGTTTTTT. Translating it yields CASSVGAARGNEKLFF.

This sequence joins TRBV9 and TRBJ2-1; D not certain. CDR3 size: 15 residues. Germline CDR1 reads SGDLS; CDR2 reads YYNGEE. Trimming pared 2 bases from V and 4 bases from J, leaving 13 bases between. CDR3 in DNA: TGTGCCAGCAGCGTCACAGAGTTCGGGTACAATGAGCAGTTCTTC. It encodes CASSVTEFGYNEQFF.

The chain links TRBV28 to TRBJ2-5, with 9 nucleotides matching TRBD1. Germline lookup yields CDR1 MDHEN and CDR2 SYDVKM. The CDR3 runs 15 residues. Losses at the gene ends were 5 bases for V and 5 bases for J; bases not matched to a gene: 9. In DNA form, the CDR3 reads TGTGCCAGCAGTGCGGCTGGGACAGGGTCGGAGACCCAGTACTTC. Translation gives CASSAAGTGSETQYF.

The rearrangement joins TRBV27 to TRBJ2-1; TRBD1 agrees at 9 bases. Germline V lookup: CDR1 MNHEY, CDR2 SMNVEV (reference sequence). V was pared by 3 bases and J by 9 bases, with 9 bases of the junction left unmatched. The CDR3 consists of 15 residues. The CDR3 reads CASSFLRDRDIEQFF. As DNA, the CDR3 is TGTGCCAGCAGTTTCCTCCGGGACAGGGATATTGAGCAGTTCTTC.

This chain uses TRBV28 with TRBJ1-1; 8 bases align to TRBD1. J lost 3 bases, V lost 0 bases, and 9 bases had no gene match. CDR3 length: 17 amino acids. Germline assignment: CDR1 MDHEN and CDR2 SYDVKM. The CDR3 spells CASSLWPGGLRDTEAFF. For the CDR3, the DNA is TGTGCCAGCAGTTTATGGCCAGGGGGCTTGAGAGACACTGAAGCTTTCTTT.

This chain connects TRBV11-2 to TRBJ2-2; 8 bases agree with TRBD1. With 6 bases clipped from V and 7 bases from J, the junction kept 16 bases outside the gene matches. Germline V lookup: CDR1 SGHAT, CDR2 FQNNGV. The CDR3 extends over 17 amino acids. DNA of the CDR3: TGTGCCAGCAGTAAAGAGCCGGGACAGGCGTACAGCGGGGAGCTGTTTTTT. Amino acid sequence: CASSKEPGQAYSGELFF.

The V and J genes are TRBV7-2 and TRBJ2-7, with 7 bases matching TRBD2. Germline lookup yields CDR1 SGHTA and CDR2 FQGNSA. The length of the CDR3 is 17 residues. Trimming cost V 1 base and J 3 bases; bases outside gene matches: 12. The CDR3 region is CASSLELAVRTLYEQYF. In DNA form, the CDR3 reads TGTGCCAGCAGCTTAGAGCTAGCGGTAAGAACTCTCTACGAGCAGTACTTC.

The rearrangement links TRBV5-6 to TRBJ2-1; the D is unclear. Germline V gene data show CDR1 as SGHDT and CDR2 as YYEEEE. Trimming shortened V by 0 bases and J by 5 bases, and 3 bases separated the two germline ends. This CDR3 spans 12 amino acids. CDR3 amino acids: CASSLGHNEQFF. The CDR3 coding sequence is TGTGCCAGCAGCTTGGGGCACAATGAGCAGTTCTTC.

The chain links TRBV7-8 to TRBJ1-3; D remains ambiguous. The V end lost 5 bases, the J end lost 0 bases, and 14 bases lay between the germline ends. This CDR3 region has 16 residues. From germline, CDR1 is SGHVS and CDR2 FQNEAQ. The CDR3 reads CASSPRLGASGNTIYF. CDR3 coding DNA: TGTGCCAGCAGCCCCCGATTAGGTGCCTCTGGAAACACCATATATTTT.

The chain is built from TRBV5-6 and TRBJ1-3; D unresolved. Germline CDR1 SGHDT, CDR2 YYEEEE. The CDR3 is made up of 16 amino acids. The V end was cut by 0 bases, the J end by 0 bases, with 10 bases between. CDR3 coding DNA: TGTGCCAGCAGCTTGGAAAGGCGGAGCTCTGGAAACACCATATATTTT. Protein product: CASSLERRSSGNTIYF. Variable domain in full (rest from reference TRBV5-6 and TRBJ1-3): DAGVTQSPTHLIKTRGQQVTLRCSPKSGHDTVSWYQQALGQGPQFIFQYYEEEERQRGNFPDRFSGHQFPNYSSELNVNALLLGDSALYLCASSLERRSSGNTIYFGEGSWLTVV.

The chain carries TRBV6-5 and TRBJ2-5; D ambiguous. Germline assignment: CDR1 MNHEY and CDR2 SVGAGI. This CDR3 region has 14 residues. The germline V and J ends were trimmed by 0 bases and 2 bases, with 7 bases remaining between them. The CDR3 bases are TGTGCCAGCAGTTACTCTTCGAAGCAAGAGACCCAGTACTTC. This codes for CASSYSSKQETQYF.

V is TRBV5-1 and J is TRBJ2-1; 10 bases are a match to TRBD2. Germline V gene data show CDR1 as SGHRS and CDR2 as YFSETQ. The CDR3 contains 16 residues. Unmatched junction bases numbered 10, after V lost 4 bases and J lost 6 bases. This CDR3 is CASSPPGAGGGNEQFF. Written as DNA, the CDR3 is TGCGCCAGCAGCCCCCCCGGAGCGGGAGGGGGCAATGAGCAGTTCTTC.